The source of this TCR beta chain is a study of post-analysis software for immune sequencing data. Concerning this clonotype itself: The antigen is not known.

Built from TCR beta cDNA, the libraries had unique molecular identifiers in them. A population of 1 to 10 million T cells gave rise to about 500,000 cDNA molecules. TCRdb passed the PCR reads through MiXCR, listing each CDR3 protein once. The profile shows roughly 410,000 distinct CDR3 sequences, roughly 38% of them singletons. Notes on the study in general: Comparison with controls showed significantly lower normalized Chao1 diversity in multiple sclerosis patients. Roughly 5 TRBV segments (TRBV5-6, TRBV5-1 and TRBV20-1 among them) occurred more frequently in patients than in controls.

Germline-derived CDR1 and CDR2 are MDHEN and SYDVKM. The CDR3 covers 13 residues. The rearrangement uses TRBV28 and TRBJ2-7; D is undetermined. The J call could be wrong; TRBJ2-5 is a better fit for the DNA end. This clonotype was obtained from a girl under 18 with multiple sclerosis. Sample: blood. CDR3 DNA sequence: TGTGCCAGCAATCCAGCCGGCCGGGAGACCCAGTACTTC. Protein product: CASNPAGRETQYF.